These 14 T cell receptor beta chains came from one sample sequenced in a study of T cell responses to AZD1222 COVID-19 vaccine. Sequenced by immunoSEQ multiplex PCR; TCRdb stores in-frame clones only, minus some. Of 100,000 to 150,000 clones in the sample, more than 75% were seen once. The sample here was peripheral blood, taken on day 0 of AZD1222 vaccination. The origin of the receptors is an adult in good health.

The rearrangement links TRBV5-8 to TRBJ2-3, with D possibly being TRBD1 (5 bases). Germline lookup yields CDR1 SGHTS and CDR2 YDEGEE. CDR3 length: 14 residues. The V end lost 1 base, the J end lost 0 bases, and 6 bases lay between the germline ends. The CDR3 DNA follows: TGTGCCAGCAGCTTGAGGGGAAGCACAGATACGCAGTATTTT. As protein: CASSLRGSTDTQYF.

The V and J genes are TRBV7-9 and TRBJ2-3; 10 nucleotides match TRBD1. J gave up 2 bases and V 3 bases, and 5 bases lay outside the gene matches. Germline values: CDR1 SEHNR, CDR2 FQNEAQ (reference sequence). The CDR3 runs 16 residues. CDR3 sequence (DNA): TGTGCCAGCAGCTTCGGGACAGGGGCCATCACAGATACGCAGTATTTT. Protein: CASSFGTGAITDTQYF.

V usage is TRBV4-3 and J usage is TRBJ1-5, with a possible D match to TRBD1 (5 bases). With 0 bases removed from V and 3 bases from J, the gap between germline ends came to 9 bases. The CDR3 runs to 15 residues. Germline loops: CDR1 LGHNA, CDR2 YSLEER. The CDR3 sequence is CASSQDRDPNQPQHF. CDR3 bases: TGCGCCAGCAGCCAAGATCGGGACCCCAATCAGCCCCAGCATTTT.

This chain uses TRBV20-1 with TRBJ2-7, with D possibly TRBD1 on 5 matching bases. Germline CDR1 DFQATT, CDR2 SNEGSKA (reference sequence). Trimming pared 4 bases from V and 4 bases from J, leaving 8 bases between. The CDR3 is 11 residues long. CDR3 loop: CSATRQYEQYF. The CDR3 nucleotides are TGCAGTGCTACAAGACAGTACGAGCAGTACTTC.

The gene calls are TRBV27 and TRBJ2-1; 10 bases line up with TRBD2. The V gene end was trimmed by 5 bases and the J gene end by 7 bases; junction bases not matched to a gene: 14. The length of the CDR3 is 17 residues. CDR1 is MNHEY and CDR2 is SMNVEV in the germline V gene (reference sequence). CDR3 sequence: CASSLKRGGPPLNEQFF. CDR3 coding DNA: TGTGCCAGCAGTCTTAAGCGGGGGGGGCCCCCCCTGAATGAGCAGTTCTTC.

The chain links TRBV6-5 to TRBJ1-5; TRBD1 agrees at 8 bases. The CDR3 has 15 residues. V lost 6 bases to trimming and J lost 2 bases; unmatched junction nucleotides: 6. Germline assignment: CDR1 MNHEY and CDR2 SVGAGI. The CDR3 sequence is CASSTDRVGNQPQHF. Here the CDR3 DNA reads TGTGCCAGCAGCACGGACAGGGTCGGCAATCAGCCCCAGCATTTT.

This chain uses TRBV19 with TRBJ1-4, with 8 bases matching TRBD1. The germline V gene has CDR1 LNHDA and CDR2 SQIVND (reference sequence). Trimming removed 4 bases from V and 5 bases from J; junction bases left unmatched: 6. The CDR3 extends over 15 amino acids. The CDR3 nucleotides are TGTGCCAGTAGTACAGGGGGCGCAGGAAATGAAAAACTGTTTTTT. Translated: CASSTGGAGNEKLFF.

A single count supports this clone. The V and J genes are TRBV6-4 and TRBJ1-2; possibly TRBD1 for D (5 bases). The CDR3 has 18 residues. Deletions cut 3 bases from V and 2 bases from J, with 22 bases between. Germline loops: CDR1 MRHNA, CDR2 SNTAGT. The CDR3 sequence: CASSDRYRGGLINYGYTF. The CDR3 DNA is TGTGCCAGCAGTGATAGGTACCGCGGGGGACTTATCAACTATGGCTACACCTTC.

This chain joins TRBV6-1 and TRBJ1-6; tentative D call: TRBD1 (5 bases). CDR3 size: 16 residues. Trimming pared 4 bases from V and 0 bases from J, leaving 10 bases between. The germline V gene has CDR1 MNHNS and CDR2 SASEGT. The CDR3 sequence is CASSGGRSSYNSPLHF. The CDR3 DNA is TGTGCCAGCAGTGGGGGGAGAAGCTCCTATAATTCACCCCTCCACTTT.

This chain links TRBV19 with TRBJ1-1; 11 nucleotides align to TRBD1. The CDR3 is 15 residues long. V shed 5 bases and J 5 bases; nucleotides not matched to a gene: 7. The V gene's germline CDR1 is LNHDA and CDR2 SQIVND (reference sequence). CDR3 coding DNA: TGTGCCAGTAGTCTCGGGACAGGGGGATTTACTGAAGCTTTCTTT. This encodes CASSLGTGGFTEAFF.

In its sample, this clone was seen once. V and J are TRBV5-1 and TRBJ1-2; no firm D call. V was pared by 0 bases and J by 8 bases, with 14 bases between. In germline, CDR1 is SGHRS, CDR2 YFSETQ. The CDR3 totals 14 residues. This chain's CDR3 is CASSLAETIGGYTF. Written as DNA, the CDR3 is TGCGCCAGCAGCTTGGCGGAAACCATAGGAGGCTACACCTTC.

This chain joins TRBV3-1 (or the pseudogene TRBV3-2) and TRBJ2-3; TRBD2 matches 11 bases. CDR3 size: 18 residues. V was clipped by 4 bases and J by 2 bases; unmatched bases: 11. Germline CDR1 is LGHDT and CDR2 is YNNKEL (reference sequence). CDR3 bases: TGTGCCAGCAGCCTGGGTCCGACTAGCGGGGTGACCACAGATACGCAGTATTTT. This codes for CASSLGPTSGVTTDTQYF.

The rearrangement joins TRBV11-2 to TRBJ1-3, with D unresolved. The CDR3 consists of 16 residues. Germline values: CDR1 SGHAT, CDR2 FQNNGV. Trimming removed 1 base from V and 0 bases from J, with 10 bases in between. CDR3 bases: TGTGCCAGCAGCTTAGTCAGTTATTTCTCTGGAAACACCATATATTTT. Protein product: CASSLVSYFSGNTIYF.

This clone is a singleton in its sample. The chain joins TRBV12-3 or TRBV12-4 to TRBJ2-3; no reliable D call. The CDR3 sequence is 13 residues long. Trimming left V 4 bases short and J 3 bases short, with 8 bases between. The CDR3 protein is CASSWGRTDTQYF. DNA of the CDR3: TGTGCCAGCAGTTGGGGTCGAACAGATACGCAGTATTTT.